This TCR beta chain was identified during a study of cytomegalovirus exposure and HLA in healthy donors. 60 Vbeta and 13 Jbeta primers were used in PCR. The table came from immunoSEQ multiplex PCR; TCRdb's copy has only in-frame clones and leaves some out. The sample holds under 200,000 clones, about four fifths seen once. A single count supports this clone. This sequence originates from a man aged 35-49 years in good health and CMV-seropositive. The sample was PBMCs.

The CDR3 nucleotides read TGTGCCAGCAGCTTCCTGCCTGATAGCGGGAGGACCCAGTACTTC. As protein: CASSFLPDSGRTQYF. The genes are TRBV5-6 and TRBJ2-5; 9 bases agree with TRBD2. The CDR3 loop spans 15 amino acids. V shed 2 bases, J shed 7 bases, and the junction held 9 bases outside the gene matches. CDR1 is SGHDT and CDR2 is YYEEEE in the germline V gene.